The text below deals with one TCR beta chain. Its antigen is still unknown. Measured with immunoSEQ multiplex PCR; TCRdb has only the in-frame clones, and not every one. The data hold 190,000 or so clones, with approximately 95% observed a single time. Splitting the CD4+ cells yielded a CD45RA+ naive subset and a CD45RA-negative memory subset. This entry belongs to a study of shared clonotypes between healthy human individuals. Study-level points and caveats: Between several donors, naive CD4 clonotypes were shared at a level of around 4.9%.

Per the germline V gene, CDR1 is SGHKS and CDR2 is YYEKEE (reference sequence). The CDR3 loop spans 15 amino acids. J lost 0 bases, V lost 3 bases, and 5 bases had no gene match. This clonotype was obtained from a woman aged 25 to 39 in good health. The specimen was naive CD4+ T cells sorted from blood. Subset given: CD45RA+ positively selected. The chain is built from TRBV5-5 and TRBJ2-7; 8 nucleotides line up with TRBD2. CDR3 protein: CASSWNSGTSYEQYF. CDR3 nucleotides: TGTGCCAGCAGCTGGAATAGCGGGACCTCCTACGAGCAGTACTTC.